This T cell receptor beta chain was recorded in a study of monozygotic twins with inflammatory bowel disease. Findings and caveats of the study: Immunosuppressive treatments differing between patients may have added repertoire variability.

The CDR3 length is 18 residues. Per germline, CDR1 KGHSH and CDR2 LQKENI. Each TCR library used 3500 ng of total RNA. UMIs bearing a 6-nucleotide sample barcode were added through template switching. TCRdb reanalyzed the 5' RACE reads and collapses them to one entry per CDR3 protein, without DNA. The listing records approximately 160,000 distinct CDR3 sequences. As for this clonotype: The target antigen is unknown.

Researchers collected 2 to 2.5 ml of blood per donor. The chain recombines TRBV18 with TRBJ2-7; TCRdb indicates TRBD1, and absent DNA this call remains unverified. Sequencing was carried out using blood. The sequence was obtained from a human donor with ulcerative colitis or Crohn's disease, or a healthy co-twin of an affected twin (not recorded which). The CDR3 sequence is CASSPTLLRGPSSYEQYF. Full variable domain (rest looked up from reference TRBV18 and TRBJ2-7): NAGVMQNPRHLVRRRGQEARLRCSPMKGHSHVYWYRQLPEEGLKFMVYLQKENIIDESGMPKERFSAEFPKEGPSILRIQQVVRGDSAAYFCASSPTLLRGPSSYEQYFGPGTRLTVT.